The 31 T cell receptor beta chains given below trace back to one sample, sequenced in a study of T cells in Graves' hyperthyroidism and ophthalmopathy. TCR beta CDR3 regions were amplified from RNA transcripts. With the HTBI primer set, the TCR CDR3 went through a first round of RT-PCR. TCRdb ran MiXCR on the multiplex PCR reads and lists one entry per CDR3 protein. The sample has 250,000 to 300,000 distinct CDR3 sequences, roughly 13% seen once. Sequencing was done on a sample of blood. These receptor sequences come from a woman aged 40 to 49 with Graves' hyperthyroidism.

In this sample, this clonotype turned up a few times. The V call is TRBV10-3, the J call TRBJ1-3; D gene ambiguous. The CDR3 consists of 13 residues. Germline-derived CDR1 and CDR2 are ENHRY and SYGVKD. V was trimmed by 6 bases and J by 0 bases, leaving 6 bases between them. In DNA, the CDR3 is TGTGCCATCAGCCCGGACTCTGGAAACACCATATATTTT. Its translation: CAISPDSGNTIYF.

The table lists this clonotype with many counts. This rearrangement joins TRBV30 to TRBJ1-4; the D is unclear. The CDR3 spans 17 residues. The germline V gene encodes CDR1 GTSNPN and CDR2 SVGIG (reference sequence). The V and J ends lost 3 bases and 0 bases respectively, with 17 bases between them. The CDR3 spells CAWRRWASLTTNEKLFF. The CDR3 bases are TGTGCCTGGAGGCGATGGGCCAGTTTGACAACTAATGAAAAACTGTTTTTT.

About this clonotype itself: This clone may be a read error of a much larger clone one base away. The chain joins TRBV6-1 to TRBJ1-2; TRBD1 agrees at 7 bases. Per germline, CDR1 MNHNS and CDR2 SASEGT. The J segment lost 8 bases and the V segment lost 10 bases, leaving 16 bases of the junction unmatched. The length of the CDR3 is 14 residues. CDR3 loop: CANSTTWRGHGYTF. CDR3 nucleotides: TGTGCCAACAGCACTACGTGGAGGGGGCACGGCTACACCTTC.

This clonotype was counted ten times or more. The chain joins TRBV7-9 to TRBJ2-1; possible D gene TRBD1, 5 bases. This CDR3 contains 14 residues. Per the germline V gene, CDR1 is SEHNR and CDR2 is FQNEAQ (reference sequence). The ends were cut back, 4 bases at V and 8 bases at J, with 15 bases in the middle. DNA for the CDR3: TGTGCCAGCAGCTCGAGCCAGGGTTGGGATGAGCAGTTCTTC. It codes for CASSSSQGWDEQFF.

This clonotype was recorded at least ten times. The chain carries TRBV12-3 or TRBV12-4 and TRBJ2-5; TRBD2 matches 7 bases. V dropped 3 bases and J dropped 4; count of bases not matched to a gene: 2. The CDR3 has 13 amino acids. The CDR3 spells CASSFGRGETQYF. The CDR3 bases are TGTGCCAGCAGTTTTGGGAGGGGAGAGACCCAGTACTTC.

There are many counts of this clonotype. J is TRBJ1-2 and V is TRBV27; D is perhaps TRBD1 (6 bases). The CDR3 sequence is 14 residues long. Trimming pared 6 bases from V and 1 base from J, leaving 12 bases between. Germline V gene lookup returns CDR1 MNHEY and CDR2 SMNVEV (reference sequence). CDR3 DNA sequence: TGTGCCAGCAGGCCTGGACAGATTAACTATGGCTACACCTTC. Translation gives CASRPGQINYGYTF.

At least ten counts were recorded for this clonotype. The V gene is TRBV10-3, the J gene TRBJ1-1, with a weak D call TRBD1 (5 bases). This CDR3 has 12 residues. The germline gives CDR1 ENHRY, CDR2 SYGVKD. V was pared by 4 bases and J by 11 bases, with 14 bases between. CDR3 nucleotide sequence: TGTGCCATCAGTGTTCCACAGGTTGGGGCTTTCTTT. Protein sequence: CAISVPQVGAFF.

This clonotype was seen many times. The chain recombines TRBV2 with TRBJ1-2; TRBD1 aligns across 7 bases. J lost 0 bases, V lost 0 bases, and 10 bases had no gene match. Per germline, CDR1 SNHLY and CDR2 FYNNEI. The CDR3 sequence is 18 residues long. The CDR3 loop is CASSEAVEGATANYGYTF. The DNA of the CDR3 is TGTGCCAGCAGTGAAGCGGTGGAGGGGGCCACAGCTAACTATGGCTACACCTTC. Supplemented by reference TRBV2 and TRBJ1-2, the full variable domain reads EPEVTQTPSHQVTQMGQEVILRCVPISNHLYFYWYRQILGQKVEFLVSFYNNEISEKSEIFDDQFSVERPDGSNFTLKIRSTKLEDSAMYFCASSEAVEGATANYGYTFGSGTRLTVV.

There are many counts of this clonotype. The rearrangement joins TRBV2 to TRBJ2-2, with D hard to call. In germline, CDR1 is SNHLY, CDR2 FYNNEI. The CDR3 loop spans 13 amino acids. V lost 6 bases and J 5 bases, leaving 10 bases between the germline ends. The CDR3: CASRELGTGELFF. Written as DNA, the CDR3 is TGTGCCAGCAGGGAACTTGGGACCGGGGAGCTGTTTTTT.

CDR3 residues: CASSPSTGPYGYTF. The DNA for the CDR3 is TGTGCCAGCAGTCCCTCGACAGGCCCGTATGGCTACACCTTC. The chain carries TRBV14 and TRBJ1-2, with D tentatively TRBD1 (6 bases). Per the germline V gene, CDR1 is SGHDN and CDR2 is FVKESK. This CDR3 spans 14 amino acids. V lost 6 bases and J 5 bases, leaving 16 bases between the germline ends.

J is TRBJ1-1 and V is TRBV9, with 10 bases identical to TRBD1. Germline CDR1 and CDR2: SGDLS and YYNGEE. Trimming removed 3 bases from V and 1 base from J; junction bases left unmatched: 6. The CDR3 runs 16 residues. The CDR3 reads CASSANRDRGNTEAFF. DNA of the CDR3: TGTGCCAGCAGCGCAAACCGGGACAGGGGGAACACTGAAGCTTTCTTT.

This clonotype was detected many times. DNA for the CDR3: TGTGCCAGCAGTGGCGGGACAGGGACTGGGGCCAACGTCCTGACTTTC. Its protein is CASSGGTGTGANVLTF. The gene calls are TRBV6-1 and TRBJ2-6, with TRBD1 identical over 9 bases. From germline, CDR1 is MNHNS and CDR2 SASEGT. Trimming at V came to 4 bases and at J to 2 bases, leaving 3 bases not matched to a gene. The CDR3 has 16 residues.

This clonotype was observed at least ten times. The chain uses TRBV28 and TRBJ2-1, with TRBD1 as a possible D gene (5 bases). The germline gives CDR1 MDHEN, CDR2 SYDVKM. V was clipped by 2 bases and J by 7 bases, with 30 bases between them. The CDR3 consists of 20 residues. In DNA, the CDR3 is TGTGCCAGCAGTTTAGCCCTTTGGGGCGCGACCCCCCAAACCAGGAATGAGCAGTTCTTC. Protein sequence: CASSLALWGATPQTRNEQFF.

There are a few counts of this clonotype. The rearrangement links TRBV19 to TRBJ2-7; TRBD1 matches 8 bases. Unmatched junction bases numbered 8, after V lost 5 bases and J lost 5 bases. This CDR3 is 14 amino acids long. CDR1 LNHDA and CDR2 SQIVND come from the germline V gene (reference sequence). CDR3 bases: TGTGCCAGTAGTGGCCGGGACAGGATTAACGAGCAGTACTTC. This encodes CASSGRDRINEQYF. Full variable domain (missing parts from reference TRBV19 and TRBJ2-7): DGGITQSPKYLFRKEGQNVTLSCEQNLNHDAMYWYRQDPGQGLRLIYYSQIVNDFQKGDIAEGYSVSREKKESFPLTVTSAQKNPTAFYLCASSGRDRINEQYFGPGTRLTVT.

In its sample, this clonotype was seen once. The chain is built from TRBV29-1 and TRBJ2-3; 8 bases map to TRBD1. The CDR3 spans 19 residues. Germline CDR1 reads SQVTM; CDR2 reads ANQGSEA. Trimming took 0 bases from V and 2 from J; bases not matched to a gene: 16. CDR3 bases: TGCAGCGTTGAAGATGTCCCCCAGGGGGCCGAACGGGCCACAGATACGCAGTATTTT. It specifies CSVEDVPQGAERATDTQYF.

This clonotype was counted at least ten times. The rearrangement links TRBV20-1 to TRBJ1-5; D gene ambiguous. Per the germline V gene, CDR1 is DFQATT and CDR2 is SNEGSKA (reference sequence). The CDR3 runs 13 residues. The CDR3 nucleotides read TGCAGCGGGTGGACGAGGGGCAATCAGCCCCAGCATTTT. Translated: CSGWTRGNQPQHF.

This clonotype was seen many times. The CDR3 here is CASRLEATYNSPLHF. CDR3 nucleotides: TGTGCCAGCCGGCTGGAGGCCACCTATAATTCACCCCTCCACTTT. V and J are TRBV28 and TRBJ1-6; D not resolved. The germline V gene encodes CDR1 MDHEN and CDR2 SYDVKM. This CDR3 has 15 amino acids. Trimming took 8 bases from V and 2 from J, leaving 13 bases between them.

V gene TRBV6-2 or TRBV6-3 combines with J gene TRBJ2-3, with D unresolved. V was trimmed by 2 bases and J by 2 bases, leaving 11 bases between them. The CDR3 spans 15 residues. Looked up from germline, CDR1 is MNHEY and CDR2 is SVGEGT. The CDR3, as DNA: TGTGCCAGCAGTTACCCACCTGGAACCACAGATACGCAGTATTTT. Translated, it gives CASSYPPGTTDTQYF.

J is TRBJ1-1 and V is TRBV19; no definite D call. The germline V gene has CDR1 LNHDA and CDR2 SQIVND (reference sequence). Trimming cost V 6 bases and J 1 base, with 9 bases left between them. CDR3 length: 13 amino acids. CDR3 loop: CASSPRPNTEAFF. The CDR3, as DNA: TGTGCCAGTAGCCCTCGCCCGAACACTGAAGCTTTCTTT.

This clonotype was seen repeatedly, ten times or more. CDR3 nucleotides: TGCAGTGCGGGGCCCCGGGACAGTTATTACGAGCAGTACTTC. Amino acids: CSAGPRDSYYEQYF. The rearrangement joins TRBV20-1 to TRBJ2-7, with 7 bases lining up with TRBD1. Looked up from germline, CDR1 is DFQATT and CDR2 is SNEGSKA (reference sequence). This CDR3 is 14 amino acids long. Trimming took 6 bases from V and 4 from J; bases not matched to a gene: 12.

This clonotype has a count of ten or more. The chain employs TRBV6-1 and TRBJ1-2; TRBD1 is a possible D gene (6 bases). The V gene's germline CDR1 is MNHNS and CDR2 SASEGT. V was clipped by 6 bases and J by 6 bases, with 20 bases between them. The length of the CDR3 is 15 residues. The CDR3 spells CASSPRDTKTNGYTF. The CDR3 nucleotides are TGTGCCAGCAGCCCCCGGGACACAAAGACTAATGGCTACACCTTC.

The V gene is TRBV9, the J gene TRBJ2-5; tentative D call: TRBD1 (6 bases). V lost 2 bases and J 1 base, leaving 12 bases between the germline ends. The CDR3 totals 15 residues. The germline V gene encodes CDR1 SGDLS and CDR2 YYNGEE. DNA for the CDR3: TGTGCCAGCAGCGTCCAAACAGGGTCCCAAGAGACCCAGTACTTC. It codes for CASSVQTGSQETQYF.

This clonotype occurred a few times. The V gene is TRBV5-1, the J gene TRBJ1-1; 7 bases agree with TRBD1. V was clipped by 5 bases and J by 0 bases; unmatched bases: 4. The CDR3 covers 14 residues. The germline V gene has CDR1 SGHRS and CDR2 YFSETQ. CDR3 nucleotides: TGCGCCAGCAGGGAAGGGGGCATGAACACTGAAGCTTTCTTT. Its translation is CASREGGMNTEAFF.

This clonotype was recorded many times. The chain couples TRBV12-5 to TRBJ2-1, with 9 bases matching TRBD1. Losses at the gene ends were 7 bases for V and 8 bases for J; bases not matched to a gene: 12. Looked up from germline, CDR1 is LGHNT and CDR2 is FRNRAP. There are 15 residues in the CDR3. CDR3 coding DNA: TGTGCTAGTGCTCCTACCGGGACAGGGAGCCATGAGCAGTTCTTC. Protein: CASAPTGTGSHEQFF. The full variable domain, rest sourced from reference TRBV12-5 and TRBJ2-1, is DARVTQTPRHKVTEMGQEVTMRCQPILGHNTVFWYRQTMMQGLELLAYFRNRAPLDDSGMPKDRFSAEMPDATLATLKIQPSEPRDSAVYFCASAPTGTGSHEQFFGPGTRLTVL.

This clonotype has ten or more counts. The V call is TRBV7-3, the J call TRBJ1-1; D gene uncertain. V was cut by 1 base and J by 1 base, with 4 bases left in between. From germline, CDR1 is SGHTA and CDR2 FQGTGA. The CDR3 length is 13 residues. CDR3: CASSLMENTEAFF. The CDR3, as DNA: TGTGCCAGCAGCTTAATGGAGAACACTGAAGCTTTCTTT.

At least ten counts were recorded for this clonotype. The rearrangement uses TRBV6-1 and TRBJ2-2; D may match TRBD1 or TRBD2 (6 bases each). Germline CDR1 is MNHNS and CDR2 is SASEGT. The V end lost 2 bases, the J end lost 6 bases, and 10 bases lay between the germline ends. This CDR3 comprises 14 residues. The CDR3 reads CASSELEGAGELFF. CDR3 nucleotide sequence: TGTGCCAGCAGTGAACTGGAGGGGGCCGGGGAGCTGTTTTTT.

The sample holds many counts of this clonotype. The chain joins TRBV11-3 to TRBJ2-3; perhaps TRBD2 as D (6 bases). There are 22 residues in the CDR3. Germline-derived CDR1 and CDR2 are SGHNT and YENEEA. Trimming left V 1 base short and J 4 bases short, with 33 bases between. In DNA form, the CDR3 reads TGTGCCAGCAGCTTAGCGATCCCGTTTGGGGACTTATCCCACCGAAGGGCAGATACGCAGTATTTT. Translating gives CASSLAIPFGDLSHRRADTQYF.

This clonotype was counted many times. CDR3 bases: TGTGCCAGCAGCCCCGGACTAGCGGGAGGGGCCAATGAGCAGTTCTTC. Translating it yields CASSPGLAGGANEQFF. The chain uses TRBV11-2 and TRBJ2-1, with TRBD2 matching over 15 bases. J gave up 6 bases and V 5 bases, and 5 bases lay outside the gene matches. There are 16 residues in the CDR3. CDR1 and CDR2 from the germline V gene are SGHAT and FQNNGV.

This clonotype was observed at least ten times. This sequence joins TRBV7-9 and TRBJ2-7; D may be TRBD2 (5 bases). The CDR3 covers 14 residues. Germline values: CDR1 SEHNR, CDR2 FQNEAQ (reference sequence). The V and J ends lost 0 bases and 3 bases respectively, with 9 bases between them. Here the CDR3 DNA reads TGTGCCAGCAGCTTAGCGGGAGCATTCTACGAGCAGTACTTC. This encodes CASSLAGAFYEQYF.

A few counts support this clonotype. The V call is TRBV7-6, the J call TRBJ1-3; a weak D match, TRBD1 (5 bases). There are 15 residues in the CDR3. Trimming removed 5 bases from V and 2 bases from J, with 13 bases in between. The germline gives CDR1 SGHVS, CDR2 FNYEAQ. CDR3 loop: CASSGGGATGNTIYF. CDR3 sequence (DNA): TGTGCCAGCAGCGGGGGTGGGGCCACTGGAAACACCATATATTTT.

This clonotype was observed a handful of times. The rearrangement links TRBV19 to TRBJ2-4; possibly TRBD1 for D (5 bases). V dropped 3 bases and J dropped 2 bases, with 14 bases sitting between them. Germline CDR1 is LNHDA and CDR2 is SQIVND (reference sequence). This CDR3 has 16 amino acids. The CDR3 DNA reads as TGTGCCAGTAGTATGTGGGCAGGGCCAACCAAAAACATTCAGTACTTC. Translated: CASSMWAGPTKNIQYF.